This is a list of T cell receptor beta chains from one sample in a study of breast tumors, draining lymph nodes, adjacent tissues. MiXCR was run by TCRdb on the multiplex PCR reads, yielding one entry per CDR3 protein. Among about 150,000 distinct CDR3 sequences listed, approximately 32% were seen once. Sequenced sample: axillary lymph node tissue. These receptors were collected from a female donor with breast cancer. Some clones in this sample may be carry-over from other donors' samples. CDR3s include the opening cysteine and the closing phenylalanine or tryptophan. D genes are given only for firm matches. Size is stated for part of the rows, as once, few or many counts, or as a class when the clone is expanded.

cdr3_aa	cdr3_nt	v_call	j_call	clone_size	d_call
CASSPGLAGVDEQFF	TGTGCCAGCAGCCCCGGACTAGCGGGGGTGGATGAGCAGTTCTTC	TRBV7-2	TRBJ2-1	.	TRBD2
CASSFHGSGANVLTF	TGTGCCAGCAGCTTCCACGGGTCTGGGGCCAACGTCCTGACTTTC	TRBV7-9	TRBJ2-6	.	.
CSARATGELNTEAFF	TGCAGTGCTAGAGCAACAGGAGAACTGAACACTGAAGCTTTCTTT	TRBV20-1	TRBJ1-1	few	.
CATGRAENTEAFF	TGTGCCACCGGTAGGGCGGAAAACACTGAAGCTTTCTTT	TRBV10-3	TRBJ1-1	.	.
CASSPGLSNQPQHEQFF	TGCGCCAGTAGCCCGGGGCTAAGCAATCAGCCCCAGCATGAGCAGTTCTTC	TRBV10-2	TRBJ2-1	.	.
CSASVFGTDTQYF	TGCAGTGCTAGTGTCTTCGGCACAGATACGCAGTATTTT	TRBV20-1	TRBJ2-3	many	.
CASSLMLAPDDNGYTF	TGTGCCAGCAGCTTGATGTTGGCGCCGGACGATAATGGCTACACCTTC	TRBV5-6	TRBJ1-2	many	.
CASSAGGNSGNTIYF	TGTGCCAGCAGTGCAGGGGGCAACTCTGGAAACACCATATATTTT	TRBV2	TRBJ1-3	.	TRBD1
CASSYSGGNGGKLFF	TGTGCCAGCAGTTACTCGGGGGGCAACGGGGGAAAACTGTTTTTT	TRBV6-5	TRBJ1-4	many	.
CASSEIPLRGYGYTF	TGTGCCAGCAGTGAAATTCCCCTGAGGGGCTATGGCTACACCTTC	TRBV6-1	TRBJ1-2	many	.
CASRPGATSGANVLTF	TGCGCCAGCAGACCGGGGGCCACTTCTGGGGCCAACGTCCTGACTTTC	TRBV10-2	TRBJ2-6	.	.
CASSYNRAETQYF	TGTGCCAGCAGTTATAACAGGGCCGAGACCCAGTACTTC	TRBV5-8	TRBJ2-5	many	.
CASSWGQGLSPLHF	TGCGCCAGCAGCTGGGGACAGGGGTTGTCACCCCTCCACTTT	TRBV5-1	TRBJ1-6	.	TRBD1
CSALGGDSPLHF	TGCAGTGCTTTGGGCGGAGATTCACCCCTCCACTTT	TRBV20-1	TRBJ1-6	many	.
CASRKILQGNQETQYF	TGTGCCAGCAGGAAGATCTTACAGGGGAACCAAGAGACCCAGTACTTC	TRBV6-6	TRBJ2-5	many	TRBD1
CSVATQGGNYNEQFF	TGCAGCGTTGCCACTCAGGGGGGCAACTACAATGAGCAGTTCTTC	TRBV29-1	TRBJ2-1	many	.
CASSLVGGTGTLFTGYTF	TGTGCCAGCAGCTTAGTGGGCGGGACAGGGACTCTCTTTACTGGCTACACCTTC	TRBV7-9	TRBJ1-2	.	TRBD1
CACSLEGSGANVLPF	TGTGCCTGCAGCTTAGAGGGATCTGGGGCCAACGTCCTGCCTTTC	TRBV7-2	TRBJ2-6	few	.
CASSLLRGANTEAFF	TGTGCCAGCAGCTTACTCCGGGGGGCAAACACTGAAGCTTTCTTT	TRBV7-9	TRBJ1-1	.	.
CASSHLGQGNYGYTF	TGTGCCAGCAGCCACCTGGGACAGGGTAACTATGGCTACACCTTC	TRBV3-1	TRBJ1-2	many	TRBD1
CASSHSFTGDLSYEQYF	TGTGCCAGCAGTCACTCGTTCACAGGGGACCTCTCCTACGAGCAGTACTTC	TRBV6-5	TRBJ2-7	many	TRBD1
CASSRVTQPSYEQYF	TGCGCCAGCAGCCGAGTTACGCAGCCCTCCTACGAGCAGTACTTC	TRBV4-1	TRBJ2-7	.	.
CASSSRQGLSGANVLTF	TGTGCCAGTAGTTCTCGACAGGGTCTGTCTGGGGCCAACGTCCTGACTTTC	TRBV19	TRBJ2-6	many	TRBD1
CDSGTDRASNQYF	TGTGACAGCGGAACCGACAGGGCTAGCAATCAGTACTTC	TRBV6-6	TRBJ2-7	.	TRBD1
CASSYSKQGNTGELFF	TGTGCCAGCAGTTACTCGAAACAGGGGAACACCGGGGAGCTGTTTTTT	TRBV6-2/TRBV6-3	TRBJ2-2	many	.
CASSANGGADTQYF	TGTGCCAGCAGCGCAAACGGGGGGGCGGATACGCAGTATTTT	TRBV9	TRBJ2-3	.	TRBD2
CASSQARLTDRKGFGYTF	TGTGCCAGCAGCCAAGCCAGACTAACGGACCGAAAGGGTTTTGGCTACACCTTC	TRBV3-1	TRBJ1-2	few	.
CASSQAYEQYF	TGTGCCAGCAGCCAAGCCTACGAGCAGTACTTC	TRBV7-9	TRBJ2-7	many	.
CASSGNQGTQYF	TGTGCCAGCAGTGGTAATCAGGGCACGCAGTATTTT	TRBV7-9	TRBJ2-3	many	.
CASSTLLRGGYTF	TGTGCCAGTAGTACCCTTTTAAGGGGCGGCTACACCTTC	TRBV19	TRBJ1-2	many	.
CASSLGRGREGGYEQYF	TGCGCCAGCAGCTTGGGCCGTGGACGGGAAGGAGGGTACGAGCAGTACTTC	TRBV5-1	TRBJ2-7	many	.
CSAGGTGIYELYF	TGCAGTGCTGGAGGTACAGGAATCTACGAGCTGTACTTC	TRBV20-1	TRBJ2-1	.	.
CASSSTTELSYNEQFF	TGTGCCAGCAGCTCGACGACAGAACTCTCCTACAATGAGCAGTTCTTC	TRBV7-8	TRBJ2-1	many	.
CASSPYGSGANVLTF	TGTGCCAGCAGCCCCTACGGTTCTGGGGCCAACGTCCTGACTTTC	TRBV6-2/TRBV6-3	TRBJ2-6	.	.
CSAGRGGTGTQYF	TGCAGTGCCGGGCGTGGGGGAACAGGTACGCAGTACTTT	TRBV20-1	TRBJ2-3	few	.
CSARKKGQGIYGYTF	TGCAGTGCTAGAAAGAAGGGACAGGGAATCTATGGCTACACCTTC	TRBV20-1	TRBJ1-2	many	TRBD1
CSAAPARLNTEAFF	TGCAGTGCTGCCCCGGCCCGCCTCAACACTGAAGCTTTCTTT	TRBV20-1	TRBJ1-1	many	.
CASSKPGKASGANVLTF	TGTGCCAGTAGTAAACCAGGGAAGGCTTCTGGGGCCAACGTCCTGACTTTC	TRBV19	TRBJ2-6	many	.
CASSQGAGYNSPLHF	TGCGCCAGCAGCCAAGGGGCAGGGTATAATTCACCCCTCCACTTT	TRBV4-3	TRBJ1-6	many	.
CASSLGGADSPLHF	TGCGCCAGCAGCTTGGGGGGGGCTGATTCCCCCCTCCACTTT	TRBV5-1	TRBJ1-6	.	.
CASSTGHLSRGRASPLHF	TGTGCCAGCAGTACAGGGCATCTGAGTCGGGGCCGGGCTTCACCCCTCCACTTT	TRBV6-2/TRBV6-3	TRBJ1-6	many	.